This is a list of T cell receptor beta chains from one sample in a study of identifying expanded T cells in peripheral blood. The method was immunoSEQ multiplex PCR; TCRdb's version includes in-frame clones alone and lacks a portion of them. Counted here are approximately 120,000 clones, approximately 80% occurring once; the ten biggest clones make up about 3.1%. The sequencing sample was made of blood. Every receptor here comes from a person aged 18-69 years in good health. Both conserved end residues are part of each CDR3. The order of the fields is D gene, clone size, V gene, J gene, CDR3 DNA, CDR3 protein. A D gene is named only where the DNA matches it firmly. Rows may omit the clone size; those that give it use once, few, many or a size class.

d_call: TRBD2; clone_size: few; v_call: TRBV7-2; j_call: TRBJ2-7; cdr3_nt: TGTGCCAGCAGCCCCGGAGGCGGGGGATACGAGCAGTACTTC; cdr3_aa: CASSPGGGGYEQYF
d_call: TRBD2; clone_size: NA; v_call: TRBV29-1; j_call: TRBJ2-2; cdr3_nt: TGCAGCGTTGCGGGACTAGGAACCGGGGAGCTGTTTTTT; cdr3_aa: CSVAGLGTGELFF
d_call: NA; clone_size: NA; v_call: TRBV7-2; j_call: TRBJ2-7; cdr3_nt: TGTGCCAGCAGGGGGGTGGGCCTTTACGAGCAGTACTTC; cdr3_aa: CASRGVGLYEQYF
d_call: TRBD2; clone_size: NA; v_call: TRBV5-1; j_call: TRBJ2-1; cdr3_nt: TGCGCCAGCAGCCGACTGGCGGGGGGTGAGGTCTACAATGAGCAGTTCTTC; cdr3_aa: CASSRLAGGEVYNEQFF
d_call: NA; clone_size: NA; v_call: TRBV4-1; j_call: TRBJ1-5; cdr3_nt: TGCGCCAGCAGCCATTTAGGGGATCCCAATCAGCCCCAGCATTTT; cdr3_aa: CASSHLGDPNQPQHF
d_call: TRBD1; clone_size: NA; v_call: TRBV5-1; j_call: TRBJ2-3; cdr3_nt: TGCGCCAGCAGCTTGAGGGGGCCCGGAGATGATACGCAGTATTTT; cdr3_aa: CASSLRGPGDDTQYF
d_call: TRBD2; clone_size: NA; v_call: TRBV7-2; j_call: TRBJ2-1; cdr3_nt: TGTGCCAGCAGCTTAACTAGCGGGGATTACAATGAGCAGTTCTTC; cdr3_aa: CASSLTSGDYNEQFF
d_call: NA; clone_size: NA; v_call: TRBV6-1; j_call: TRBJ2-7; cdr3_nt: TGTGCCAGCAGTGGCCACTTTACTGAAACCTACGAGCAGTACTTC; cdr3_aa: CASSGHFTETYEQYF
d_call: NA; clone_size: once; v_call: TRBV2; j_call: TRBJ1-3; cdr3_nt: TGTGCCAGCAGTGATCCAGGACTCTCTGGAAACACCATATATTTT; cdr3_aa: CASSDPGLSGNTIYF
d_call: NA; clone_size: NA; v_call: TRBV7-9; j_call: TRBJ1-1; cdr3_nt: TGTGCCAGCAGCTTAGGGGGGAGTGGAAACACTGAAGCTTTCTTT; cdr3_aa: CASSLGGSGNTEAFF